This entry describes one TCR beta chain. This entry comes from a study of blood T cell repertoires in COVID-19. Using immunoSEQ multiplex PCR, the repertoire was profiled, and TCRdb retains in-frame clones only, with some absent. The data hold fewer than 300,000 clones, with 80% to 85% observed a single time. Germline values: CDR1 SGHRS, CDR2 YFSETQ. V dropped 4 bases and J dropped 5 bases, with 18 bases sitting between them. This CDR3 region has 15 residues. V and J are TRBV5-1 and TRBJ2-5, with a tentative D call TRBD2 (5 bases). The sample consisted of peripheral blood. The sequence derives from a person between 65 and 79 years old with COVID-19, enrolled during active disease. The CDR3 sequence: CASSPRTSPGETQYF. CDR3 DNA sequence: TGCGCCAGCAGCCCCCGGACCAGCCCGGGGGAGACCCAGTACTTC. Variable domain in full (rest from reference TRBV5-1 and TRBJ2-5): KAGVTQTPRYLIKTRGQQVTLSCSPISGHRSVSWYQQTPGQGLQFLFEYFSETQRNKGNFPGRFSGRQFSNSRSEMNVSTLELGDSALYLCASSPRTSPGETQYFGPGTRLLVL.